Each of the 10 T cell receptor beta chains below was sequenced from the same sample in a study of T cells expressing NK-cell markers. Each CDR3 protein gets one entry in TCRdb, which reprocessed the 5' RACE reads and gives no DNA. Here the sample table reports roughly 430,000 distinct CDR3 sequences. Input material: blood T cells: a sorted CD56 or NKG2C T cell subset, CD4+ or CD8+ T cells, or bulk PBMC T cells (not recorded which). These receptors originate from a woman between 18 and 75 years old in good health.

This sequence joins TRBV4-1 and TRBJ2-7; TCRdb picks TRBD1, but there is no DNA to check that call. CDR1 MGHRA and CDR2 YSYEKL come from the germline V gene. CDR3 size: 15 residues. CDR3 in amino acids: CASSQDPAGSYEQYF.

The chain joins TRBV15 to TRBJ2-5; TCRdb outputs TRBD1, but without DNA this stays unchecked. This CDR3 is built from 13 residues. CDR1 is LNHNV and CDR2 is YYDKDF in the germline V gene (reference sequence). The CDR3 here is CATSIQGWETQYF.

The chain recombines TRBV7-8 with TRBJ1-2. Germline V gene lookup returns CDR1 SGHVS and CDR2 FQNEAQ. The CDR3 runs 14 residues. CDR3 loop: CASSLDGRNYGYTF.

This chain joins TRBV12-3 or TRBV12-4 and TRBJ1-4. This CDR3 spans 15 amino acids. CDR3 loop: CASSSRGATNEKLFF.

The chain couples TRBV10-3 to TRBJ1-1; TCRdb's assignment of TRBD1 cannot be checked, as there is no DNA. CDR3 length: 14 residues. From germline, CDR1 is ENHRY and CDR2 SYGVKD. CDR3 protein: CAISVGQGAPEAFF.

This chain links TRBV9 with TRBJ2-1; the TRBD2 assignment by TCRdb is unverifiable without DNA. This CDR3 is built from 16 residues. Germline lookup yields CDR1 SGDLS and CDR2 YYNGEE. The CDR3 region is CASSGSLAGGWYEQFF.

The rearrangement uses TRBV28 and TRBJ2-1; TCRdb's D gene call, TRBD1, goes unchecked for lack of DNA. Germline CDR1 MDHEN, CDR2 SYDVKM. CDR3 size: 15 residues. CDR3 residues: CASTTRWTGGDEQFF. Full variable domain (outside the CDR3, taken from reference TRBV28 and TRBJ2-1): DVKVTQSSRYLVKRTGEKVFLECVQDMDHENMFWYRQDPGLGLRLIYFSYDVKMKEKGDIPEGYSVSREKKERFSLILESASTNQTSMYLCASTTRWTGGDEQFFGPGTRLTVL.

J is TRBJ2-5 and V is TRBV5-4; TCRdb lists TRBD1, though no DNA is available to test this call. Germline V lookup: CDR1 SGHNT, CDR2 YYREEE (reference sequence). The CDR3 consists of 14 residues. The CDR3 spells CASSFGQDQETQYF.

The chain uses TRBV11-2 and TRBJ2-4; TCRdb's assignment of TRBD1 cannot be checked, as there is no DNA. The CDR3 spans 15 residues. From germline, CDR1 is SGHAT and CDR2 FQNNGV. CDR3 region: CASSPRGRGANIQYF.

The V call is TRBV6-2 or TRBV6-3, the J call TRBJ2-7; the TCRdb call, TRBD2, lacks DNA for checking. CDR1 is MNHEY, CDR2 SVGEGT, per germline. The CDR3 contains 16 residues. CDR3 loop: CASSSPGLAVSYEQYF.